This passage covers 19 T cell receptor beta chains from one sample sequenced in a study of shared clonotypes between healthy human individuals. Measured with immunoSEQ multiplex PCR; TCRdb has only the in-frame clones, and not every one. This table holds around 500,000 clones, roughly three quarters found once. Input material: PBMCs. The receptors shown here come from a middle-aged woman in good health. Some clones in this sample may be carry-over from other donors' samples.

This CDR3 reads CASRFRGGSGRAQYF. CDR3 sequence (DNA): TGTGCCAGCCGATTCCGGGGGGGCAGCGGGAGGGCCCAGTACTTC. This sequence joins TRBV28 and TRBJ2-5, with 10 nucleotides matching TRBD2. From germline, CDR1 is MDHEN and CDR2 SYDVKM. The CDR3 totals 15 residues. The V segment lost 8 bases and the J segment 9 bases; nucleotides outside the gene matches: 15.

V is TRBV6-5 and J is TRBJ1-4; D is uncertain. Trimming removed 0 bases at V and 8 bases at J, with 10 bases between. The CDR3 consists of 14 residues. Germline CDR1 reads MNHEY; CDR2 reads SVGAGI. The CDR3 is CASSYSRAREKLFF. The CDR3 nucleotides read TGTGCCAGCAGTTACTCCCGGGCGAGGGAAAAACTGTTTTTT.

CDR3 sequence reads: CASSYSSQSNEQFF. CDR3 DNA sequence: TGTGCCAGCAGTTACTCGAGTCAGAGCAATGAGCAGTTCTTC. The chain employs TRBV6-5 and TRBJ2-1; D not resolved. The V end was cut by 0 bases, the J end by 6 bases, with 9 bases between. CDR1 and CDR2 from the germline V gene are MNHEY and SVGAGI. CDR3 size: 14 residues.

A few counts support this clone. The chain is built from TRBV28 and TRBJ2-7; 10 bases agree with TRBD2. The germline gives CDR1 MDHEN, CDR2 SYDVKM. Trimming took 5 bases from V and 2 from J; bases not matched to a gene: 12. The CDR3 consists of 17 residues. The CDR3 loop is CASSRRIQSGRAYEQYF. The CDR3 nucleotides read TGTGCCAGCAGTAGACGTATCCAAAGCGGGAGGGCCTACGAGCAGTACTTC.

This chain joins TRBV28 and TRBJ2-5, with TRBD2 matching 11 bases. V lost 6 bases, J lost 1 base, and 7 bases stayed unmatched. The CDR3 runs 16 residues. Germline CDR1 and CDR2: MDHEN and SYDVKM. This CDR3 is CASRRLAGGPQETQYF. The CDR3 DNA follows: TGTGCCAGCAGGAGGCTAGCGGGAGGTCCCCAAGAGACCCAGTACTTC.

The V call is TRBV6-5, the J call TRBJ2-3; TRBD2 matches at 10 bases. CDR3 length: 14 amino acids. In germline, CDR1 is MNHEY, CDR2 SVGAGI. V dropped 6 bases and J dropped 4; count of bases not matched to a gene: 4. The CDR3 nucleotides are TGTGCCAGCAGGGCTAGCGGGAGTGCAGATACGCAGTATTTT. This codes for CASRASGSADTQYF.

The genes are TRBV7-9 and TRBJ2-7, with unresolved D. The CDR3 contains 12 residues. The V gene's germline CDR1 is SEHNR and CDR2 FQNEAQ (reference sequence). The germline V and J ends were trimmed by 5 bases and 5 bases, with 10 bases remaining between them. CDR3 coding DNA: TGTGCCAGCAGCCCACCCGGCCACGAGCAGTACTTC. Protein product: CASSPPGHEQYF.

This chain links TRBV7-3 with TRBJ2-5; D gene unclear. The CDR3 length is 15 residues. V gave up 0 bases and J gave up 5 bases, with 13 bases separating them. Germline V CDR1 and CDR2: SGHTA, FQGTGA. The CDR3 DNA reads TGTGCCAGCAGCTTAACGGCGAGCCCCCAGGAGACCCAGTACTTC. It specifies CASSLTASPQETQYF.

The chain recombines TRBV6-1 with TRBJ2-1; either TRBD1 or TRBD2 may fit D (6 bases each). The ends were cut back, 1 base at V and 7 bases at J, with 17 bases in the middle. There are 16 residues in the CDR3. The germline V gene has CDR1 MNHNS and CDR2 SASEGT. CDR3 DNA sequence: TGTGCCAGCAGTGAAGAGGGGGGCGTGGGCGGTAATGAGCAGTTCTTC. Residues: CASSEEGGVGGNEQFF.

The rearrangement joins TRBV9 to TRBJ2-7; 13 bases are shared with TRBD2. This CDR3 has 14 amino acids. The V gene end was trimmed by 0 bases and the J gene end by 7 bases; junction bases not matched to a gene: 1. Germline V lookup: CDR1 SGDLS, CDR2 YYNGEE. The CDR3 bases are TGTGCCAGCAGCGTAGGACTAGCGGGAGGAGAGCAGTACTTC. Its protein is CASSVGLAGGEQYF. Combining the CDR3 with reference TRBV9 and TRBJ2-7 gives the whole variable domain DSGVTQTPKHLITATGQRVTLRCSPRSGDLSVYWYQQSLDQGLQFLIQYYNGEERAKGNILERFSAQQFPDLHSELNLSSLELGDSALYFCASSVGLAGGEQYFGPGTRLTVT.

V is TRBV6-5 and J is TRBJ1-2; D not certain. CDR1 is MNHEY, CDR2 SVGAGI, per germline. The CDR3 runs to 14 residues. V was trimmed by 7 bases and J by 3 bases, leaving 15 bases between them. The CDR3 nucleotides are TGTGCCAGCAATCGGGGAGATTTCTACTATGGCTACACCTTC. Encoded protein: CASNRGDFYYGYTF.

The V call is TRBV5-1, the J call TRBJ1-1, with a weak D call TRBD1 (5 bases). V lost 2 bases and J lost 4, with 15 bases in between. Germline lookup yields CDR1 SGHRS and CDR2 YFSETQ. The CDR3 consists of 15 residues. In DNA, the CDR3 is TGCGCCAGCAGCTTCGAGAGGACGGGGGGCACTGAAGCTTTCTTT. It specifies CASSFERTGGTEAFF.

This clone was counted a single time. The chain combines TRBV7-3 with TRBJ2-3; D is ambiguous. Germline V gene data show CDR1 as SGHTA and CDR2 as FQGTGA. CDR3 length equals 12 residues. V was cut by 5 bases and J by 8 bases, with 11 bases left in between. CDR3 DNA: TGTGCCAGCAGCGATACCTTGGGTACGCAGTATTTT. Its translation is CASSDTLGTQYF.

This clone was observed once. V and J are TRBV7-3 and TRBJ2-7; 9 bases align to TRBD2. The CDR3 length is 15 residues. J gave up 3 bases and V 3 bases, and 6 bases lay outside the gene matches. Germline loops: CDR1 SGHTA, CDR2 FQGTGA. CDR3 nucleotides: TGTGCCAGCAGCTTGTCTAGCGGGATGCACTACGAGCAGTACTTC. It codes for CASSLSSGMHYEQYF.

This rearrangement joins TRBV5-4 to TRBJ2-2, with a possible D match to TRBD1 (6 bases). The CDR3 extends over 15 amino acids. Trimming took 0 bases from V and 5 from J, leaving 11 bases between them. Germline V lookup: CDR1 SGHNT, CDR2 YYREEE (reference sequence). In DNA, the CDR3 is TGTGCCAGCAGCTTGGCGGCAGGGGAAACCGGGGAGCTGTTTTTT. Residues: CASSLAAGETGELFF.

The V and J genes are TRBV6-6 and TRBJ2-7; D gene unclear. The germline V gene encodes CDR1 MNHNY and CDR2 SVGAGI (reference sequence). The CDR3 extends over 12 amino acids. The V and J ends lost 9 bases and 2 bases respectively, with 11 bases between them. As DNA, the CDR3 is TGTGCCAGTTCCAGTGGAACCTACGAGCAGTACTTC. It translates to CASSSGTYEQYF.

The CDR3 spells CASSKTESYEQYF. CDR3 DNA sequence: TGTGCCAGCAGTAAAACAGAATCCTACGAGCAGTACTTC. The chain is built from TRBV6-5 and TRBJ2-7; the D is unclear. This CDR3 is 13 amino acids long. V lost 5 bases and J 1 base, leaving 9 bases between the germline ends. Germline V gives CDR1 MNHEY, CDR2 SVGAGI.

This chain links TRBV28 with TRBJ1-2; no reliable D call. CDR3 size: 17 residues. CDR1 is MDHEN, CDR2 SYDVKM, per germline. The germline V and J ends were trimmed by 1 base and 2 bases, with 17 bases remaining between them. In DNA form, the CDR3 reads TGTGCCAGCAGTTTATACCAACCCTTGGGTGGGAACTATGGCTACACCTTC. Protein sequence: CASSLYQPLGGNYGYTF.

The table lists this clone with a count of one. The rearrangement joins TRBV27 to TRBJ1-5; D possibly corresponds to TRBD1 (5 bases). The V and J ends lost 5 bases and 4 bases respectively, with 15 bases between them. The CDR3 loop spans 15 amino acids. In germline, CDR1 is MNHEY, CDR2 SMNVEV (reference sequence). CDR3 bases: TGTGCCAGCAGTCCAACCCAGGGTTTAAATCAGCCCCAGCATTTT. Translated: CASSPTQGLNQPQHF.